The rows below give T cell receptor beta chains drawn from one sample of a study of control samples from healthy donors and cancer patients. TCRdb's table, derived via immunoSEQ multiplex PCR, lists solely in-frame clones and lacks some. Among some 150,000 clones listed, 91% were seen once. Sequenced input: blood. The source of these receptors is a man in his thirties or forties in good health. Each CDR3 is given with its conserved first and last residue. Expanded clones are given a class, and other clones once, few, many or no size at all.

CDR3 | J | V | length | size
CASSPIPINTEAFF | TRBJ1-1 | TRBV9 | 14 | .
CASSINSGGFNEQFF | TRBJ2-1 | TRBV7-3 | 15 | .
CASSQDRDYSYEQYF | TRBJ2-7 | TRBV4-1 | 15 | few
CASSPSSARGYTEAFF | TRBJ1-1 | TRBV5-6 | 16 | .
CASSEGTGFTEAFF | TRBJ1-1 | TRBV6-1 | 14 | .
CASSFAGGPSSYNEQFF | TRBJ2-1 | TRBV27 | 17 | .
CASSLGTGPYEQYF | TRBJ2-7 | TRBV27 | 14 | .
CASSQVLLAGGFAYEQYF | TRBJ2-7 | TRBV4-2 | 18 | .
CSPIPGKTGTEAFF | TRBJ1-1 | TRBV29-1 | 14 | .
CASSKTVGQFF | TRBJ2-1 | TRBV5-6 | 11 | .
CASSLDGRAQFF | TRBJ2-1 | TRBV5-1 | 12 | once
CASSLETPPYEQYF | TRBJ2-7 | TRBV5-1 | 14 | .
CASSFPRLAGGRTQYF | TRBJ2-3 | TRBV28 | 16 | .
CASSQEEGGPGDTQYF | TRBJ2-3 | TRBV3-1/TRBV3-2 | 16 | .
CASSLAPIGQPQHF | TRBJ1-5 | TRBV7-6 | 14 | few
CASSIPGVSTKNIQYF | TRBJ2-4 | TRBV19 | 16 | .
CASSPTGQTPSDGYTF | TRBJ1-2 | TRBV18 | 16 | .
CASSLSTSGGYNEQFF | TRBJ2-1 | TRBV27 | 16 | .
CASSVATPTDTQYF | TRBJ2-3 | TRBV9 | 14 | .
CASSQVARSSGNTIYF | TRBJ1-3 | TRBV4-1 | 16 | few
CASSYRDGYTF | TRBJ1-2 | TRBV6-6 | 11 | once
CASSLAGERANVLTF | TRBJ2-6 | TRBV5-1 | 15 | .
CASSGAYEQYF | TRBJ2-7 | TRBV2 | 11 | .
CASSMTAMNTEAFF | TRBJ1-1 | TRBV19 | 14 | .
CASSLAVTVANTEAFF | TRBJ1-1 | TRBV7-9 | 16 | .
CATSDLMYF | TRBJ2-7 | TRBV24-1 | 9 | .
CASSLTGSYEQYF | TRBJ2-7 | TRBV12-3/TRBV12-4 | 13 | .
CASSLALLTGDEKLFF | TRBJ1-4 | TRBV7-9 | 16 | .
CASSWVGNTGELFF | TRBJ2-2 | TRBV27 | 14 | .
CASSLRGTGGYTF | TRBJ1-2 | TRBV11-2 | 13 | .
CASSQVTWTSGGHNTGELFF | TRBJ2-2 | TRBV3-1/TRBV3-2 | 20 | .
CASSLVVWEVNNYGYTF | TRBJ1-2 | TRBV5-1 | 17 | .
CASSMTGHNYGYTF | TRBJ1-2 | TRBV11-2 | 14 | .
CASSLNTNEKLFF | TRBJ1-4 | TRBV5-1 | 13 | .
CASSLSGPMGTEAFF | TRBJ1-1 | TRBV11-3 | 15 | .
CASSFYRGSGYTF | TRBJ1-2 | TRBV5-6 | 13 | .
CASSYAKSGWWEQYF | TRBJ2-7 | TRBV6-5 | 15 | few
CASSLVRGNEAFF | TRBJ1-1 | TRBV28 | 13 | few
CASSLVTGGSYEQYF | TRBJ2-7 | TRBV5-1 | 15 | .
CASRLDRGTEAFF | TRBJ1-1 | TRBV10-1 | 13 | .
CAIGLAGENEQFF | TRBJ2-1 | TRBV5-6 | 13 | once
CASSHFSVNTEAFF | TRBJ1-1 | TRBV14 | 14 | .
CASSPTGSSSYNEQFF | TRBJ2-1 | TRBV11-2 | 16 | .
CASSVRGSGANVLTF | TRBJ2-6 | TRBV9 | 15 | .
CASSESLTGILYYEQYF | TRBJ2-7 | TRBV10-2 | 17 | .
CASSPRPYNEQFF | TRBJ2-1 | TRBV6-4 | 13 | once
CASSGTGRSEAFF | TRBJ1-1 | TRBV28 | 13 | .
CASSSQGRGTDTQYF | TRBJ2-3 | TRBV28 | 15 | .
CASRGGRSDSPLHF | TRBJ1-6 | TRBV6-5 | 14 | .
CASSPTGNEQYF | TRBJ2-7 | TRBV11-3 | 12 | .
CASSEYAGVGEAFF | TRBJ1-1 | TRBV25-1 | 14 | few
CASSPSGLGTDTQYF | TRBJ2-3 | TRBV11-2 | 15 | .
CASSPQVASTEAFF | TRBJ1-1 | TRBV7-2 | 14 | once
CASSASRTGELFF | TRBJ2-2 | TRBV6-6 | 13 | .
CASSSGGINYGYTF | TRBJ1-2 | TRBV6-5 | 14 | once
CASSVPLADTQYF | TRBJ2-3 | TRBV9 | 13 | .
CASSSSGGRNEQFF | TRBJ2-1 | TRBV7-3 | 14 | .
CASSLVWAAQHF | TRBJ1-5 | TRBV28 | 12 | few
CASSLTRGQDVAFF | TRBJ1-1 | TRBV18 | 14 | .